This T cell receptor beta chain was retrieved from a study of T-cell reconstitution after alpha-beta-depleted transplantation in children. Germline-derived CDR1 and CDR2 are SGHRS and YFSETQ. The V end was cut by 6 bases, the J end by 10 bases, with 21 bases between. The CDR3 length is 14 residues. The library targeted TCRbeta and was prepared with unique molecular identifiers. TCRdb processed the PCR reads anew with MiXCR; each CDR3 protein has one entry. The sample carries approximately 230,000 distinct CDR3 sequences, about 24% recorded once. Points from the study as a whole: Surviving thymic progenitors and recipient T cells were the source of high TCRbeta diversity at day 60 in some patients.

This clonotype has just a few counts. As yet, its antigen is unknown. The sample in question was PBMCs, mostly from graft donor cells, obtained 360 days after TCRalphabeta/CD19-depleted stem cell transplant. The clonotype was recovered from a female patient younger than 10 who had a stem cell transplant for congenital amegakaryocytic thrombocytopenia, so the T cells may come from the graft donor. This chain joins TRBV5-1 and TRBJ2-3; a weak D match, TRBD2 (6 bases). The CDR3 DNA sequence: TGCGCCAGCAAGGAGGGTCTAGCCAATGGAGCGCAGTATTTT. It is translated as CASKEGLANGAQYF.